Below, one TCR beta chain is given with its context. The V and J ends lost 6 bases and 0 bases respectively, with 12 bases between them. CDR1 SGHTA and CDR2 FQGNSA come from the germline V gene. The CDR3 consists of 14 residues. The data were obtained in a study of blood T cell repertoires in COVID-19. Sequencing used immunoSEQ multiplex PCR; TCRdb keeps in-frame clones, though not all of them. The sample carries 72,000 or so clones, around 86% recorded once. The sequencing input was peripheral blood. This chain links TRBV7-2 with TRBJ2-7; TRBD1 might be the D (6 bases). The receptor comes from an older woman with acute or convalescent COVID-19. DNA for the CDR3: TGTGCCAGCAGATGGGGGCAGACCTCCTACGAGCAGTACTTC. Translated: CASRWGQTSYEQYF.